The T cell receptor (beta chain) described here comes from a study of somatic mutations in cytotoxic T cells in rheumatoid arthritis. Clones were sequenced by immunoSEQ multiplex PCR, and TCRdb holds only the in-frame ones, with some missing. In the table there are more than 7,500 clones, about 75% of which are singletons. This CDR3 is 14 amino acids long. Trimming pared 4 bases from V and 2 bases from J, leaving 14 bases between. The germline CDR1 and CDR2 sequences are SQVTM and ANQGSEA. The TCR comes from an adult with rheumatoid arthritis. The chain is built from TRBV29-1 and TRBJ1-2; D might be TRBD1 (5 bases). Specimen: CD8+ T cells sorted from blood. The CDR3 DNA reads TGCAGCGTTGGGCCCACAGGACCAAACTATGGCTACACCTTC. Translated: CSVGPTGPNYGYTF.